The 31 T cell receptor beta chains presented below share a single source sample, sequenced in a study of graft-versus-host responses after intestinal transplantation. Some clones are missing from TCRdb's copy, which holds only in-frame ones; the method was immunoSEQ multiplex PCR. There are about 21,000 clones in the sample; less than 45% occur only once, and 1.5% to 2% lies in the top ten. Researchers placed approximately 200,000 CFSE-labeled responder cells in culture with approximately 200,000 irradiated, violet-dye-labeled stimulator cells. The sequences come from alloreactive CD8+ T cells from a mixed lymphocyte reaction culture, collected before intestinal transplant. Regarding subset: CFSE-low proliferating T cells sorted from roughly 6-day pre-transplant mixed lymphocyte reaction (GvH or HvG direction). These receptors were taken from a human patient who received an intestinal transplant.

V usage is TRBV5-4 and J usage is TRBJ2-2; D gene uncertain. The CDR3 sequence is 14 residues long. Germline V lookup: CDR1 SGHNT, CDR2 YYREEE (reference sequence). Deletions cut 4 bases from V and 2 bases from J, with 9 bases between. CDR3 protein: CASSGRLNTGELFF. Written as DNA, the CDR3 is TGTGCCAGCAGCGGCAGACTCAACACCGGGGAGCTGTTTTTT.

This clone has only a few counts. The rearrangement links TRBV6-6 to TRBJ2-7; D is tentatively TRBD1 or TRBD2 (5 bases each). Germline-derived CDR1 and CDR2 are MNHNY and SVGAGI (reference sequence). Between the trimmed V and J ends, which lost 2 bases and 1 base, there was a span of 12 bases. The CDR3 covers 15 residues. DNA of the CDR3: TGTGCCAGCAGTTACGGGACGTGGACGTCCTACGAGCAGTACTTC. Protein sequence: CASSYGTWTSYEQYF.

Only a few counts were recorded for this clone. The chain links TRBV6-6 to TRBJ1-5; D might be TRBD1 (6 bases). The V gene lost 6 bases and the J gene lost 0 bases, with 12 bases spanning the gap. This CDR3 spans 15 amino acids. CDR1 and CDR2 (germline): MNHNY, SVGAGI (reference sequence). The CDR3 region has the DNA TGTGCCAGCAGCTTAGACAGGAGTAGCAATCAGCCCCAGCATTTT. Translating it yields CASSLDRSSNQPQHF.

The chain couples TRBV6-6 to TRBJ2-2; perhaps TRBD2 as D (6 bases). The V and J ends lost 0 bases and 1 base respectively, with 9 bases between them. The CDR3 is 16 residues long. Germline V gene data show CDR1 as MNHNY and CDR2 as SVGAGI (reference sequence). The CDR3 here is CASSYSGTLNTGELFF. The CDR3 coding sequence is TGTGCCAGCAGTTACTCGGGGACTTTGAACACCGGGGAGCTGTTTTTT.

This clone was seen a handful of times. The V gene is TRBV6-1, the J gene TRBJ2-3, with 8 bases matching TRBD1. J gave up 1 base and V 4 bases, and 4 bases lay outside the gene matches. Germline CDR1 MNHNS, CDR2 SASEGT. There are 15 residues in the CDR3. The chain's CDR3 is CASSVTGGRTDTQYF. The CDR3 nucleotides read TGTGCCAGCAGTGTTACAGGGGGGCGCACAGATACGCAGTATTTT.

This clone has a handful of counts. The chain recombines TRBV29-1 with TRBJ2-1, with a possible D match to TRBD2 (6 bases). Germline V gives CDR1 SQVTM, CDR2 ANQGSEA. V was pared by 6 bases and J by 7 bases, with 22 bases between. CDR3 length: 15 residues. Here the CDR3 DNA reads TGCAGCGTAGCTACCGGGACGGGAGTTGTAAATGAGCAGTTCTTC. It specifies CSVATGTGVVNEQFF.

This sequence joins TRBV6-1 and TRBJ2-7; D gene ambiguous. Trimming stripped 5 bases from V and 3 bases from J, with 14 bases between. Germline V gene sequence: CDR1 MNHNS, CDR2 SASEGT. The CDR3 is 14 residues long. CDR3 DNA sequence: TGTGCCAGCAGTCGCTCGTCAGGTTTCTACGAGCAGTACTTC. It is translated as CASSRSSGFYEQYF.

This rearrangement joins TRBV6-5 to TRBJ2-1, with no clear D. The CDR3 covers 15 residues. Per germline, CDR1 MNHEY and CDR2 SVGAGI. Between the trimmed V and J ends, which lost 6 bases and 4 bases, there was a span of 16 bases. CDR3: CASRRAVASYNEQFF. The CDR3 nucleotides are TGTGCCAGCAGGCGCGCCGTAGCTAGTTACAATGAGCAGTTCTTC.

The chain joins TRBV9 to TRBJ2-2; D ambiguous. This CDR3 has 13 residues. Trimming left V 4 bases short and J 5 bases short, with 9 bases between. Germline CDR1 SGDLS, CDR2 YYNGEE. CDR3 in DNA: TGTGCCAGCAGCCCCCCGCGAACCGGGGAGCTGTTTTTT. Protein sequence: CASSPPRTGELFF.

This clone was observed once. The chain employs TRBV7-8 and TRBJ2-7, with 7 positions matching TRBD1. The germline V gene has CDR1 SGHVS and CDR2 FQNEAQ. With V trimmed by 3 bases and J by 3 bases, 8 bases remained unmatched. The CDR3 is 15 amino acids. The chain's CDR3 is CASSFRQGVLYEQYF. The DNA for the CDR3 is TGTGCCAGCAGCTTCAGACAGGGTGTTCTCTACGAGCAGTACTTC.

The chain carries TRBV7-9 and TRBJ2-3, with 14 bases aligning to TRBD2. The CDR3 totals 19 residues. V was clipped by 5 bases and J by 4 bases; unmatched bases: 14. CDR1 is SEHNR, CDR2 FQNEAQ, per germline (reference sequence). This chain's CDR3 is CASSPRHGTSGRESDTQYF. CDR3 DNA: TGTGCCAGCAGCCCAAGGCATGGGACTAGCGGGAGAGAGTCAGATACGCAGTATTTT.

This clone was picked up a small number of times. The chain combines TRBV6-5 with TRBJ1-5; D not certain. Germline CDR1 MNHEY, CDR2 SVGAGI. The CDR3 runs to 14 residues. V was cut by 6 bases and J by 4 bases, with 13 bases left in between. CDR3 DNA sequence: TGTGCCAGCAGCCTTGACCTGGGAAATCAGCCCCAGCATTTT. Translating it yields CASSLDLGNQPQHF.

J is TRBJ2-7 and V is TRBV7-6; D unclear. The V end was cut by 1 base, the J end by 2 bases, with 9 bases between. Germline values: CDR1 SGHVS, CDR2 FNYEAQ. The CDR3 runs 14 residues. CDR3 residues: CASSLGDQTYEQYF. The CDR3 region has the DNA TGTGCCAGCAGCTTAGGGGATCAAACCTACGAGCAGTACTTC.

This clone qualifies as medium-sized. The V gene is TRBV6-6, the J gene TRBJ2-3; 10 nucleotides agree with TRBD2. Germline CDR1 and CDR2: MNHNY and SVGAGI (reference sequence). This CDR3 comprises 15 residues. Trimming removed 4 bases from V and 0 bases from J; junction bases left unmatched: 1. CDR3 amino acids: CASSLTSGSTDTQYF. The CDR3 nucleotides read TGTGCCAGCAGTTTGACTAGCGGGAGCACAGATACGCAGTATTTT.

The rearrangement links TRBV5-1 to TRBJ1-5; TRBD1 matches 9 bases. CDR3 size: 15 residues. Germline V lookup: CDR1 SGHRS, CDR2 YFSETQ. V lost 2 bases, J lost 5 bases, and 5 bases stayed unmatched. The CDR3 is CASSFTGGAYQPQHF. CDR3 DNA: TGCGCCAGCAGCTTTACAGGGGGCGCGTATCAGCCCCAGCATTTT.

The chain is built from TRBV6-1 and TRBJ2-7; the match to TRBD1 covers 7 bases. The germline V gene encodes CDR1 MNHNS and CDR2 SASEGT. V was clipped by 5 bases and J by 2 bases; unmatched bases: 9. This CDR3 is 15 amino acids long. CDR3 in DNA: TGTGCCAGCAGTTTTCTCGGACAGGTTGCCTACGAGCAGTACTTC. This translates into CASSFLGQVAYEQYF.

This clone came up once. The genes are TRBV30 and TRBJ1-1, with D hard to call. Trimming removed 2 bases from V and 6 bases from J, with 13 bases in between. The CDR3 loop spans 13 amino acids. The germline V gene encodes CDR1 GTSNPN and CDR2 SVGIG (reference sequence). This chain's CDR3 is CAWSHYRAPEAFF. CDR3 DNA sequence: TGTGCCTGGAGTCATTACCGGGCCCCTGAAGCTTTCTTT.

This clone is labeled medium-sized (0.01 to 0.1%). V is TRBV5-1 and J is TRBJ2-7; no reliable D call. CDR1 and CDR2 from the germline V gene are SGHRS and YFSETQ. Trimming left V 2 bases short and J 2 bases short, with 8 bases between. This CDR3 is built from 13 residues. DNA of the CDR3: TGCGCCAGCAGCTTAAGGCTGACCTACGAGCAGTACTTC. It yields the protein CASSLRLTYEQYF.

By frequency in the sample, this clone is medium-sized (0.01 to 0.1%). This chain links TRBV28 with TRBJ2-7; D gene uncertain. The germline V and J ends were trimmed by 3 bases and 0 bases, with 9 bases remaining between them. This CDR3 comprises 14 residues. In germline, CDR1 is MDHEN, CDR2 SYDVKM. The CDR3 here is CASSFSGISYEQYF. The CDR3 DNA reads TGTGCCAGCAGTTTTAGTGGGATCTCCTACGAGCAGTACTTC.

This clone was found once. The chain couples TRBV27 to TRBJ1-2, with TRBD1 matching 8 bases. The CDR3 sequence is 13 residues long. Looked up from germline, CDR1 is MNHEY and CDR2 is SMNVEV (reference sequence). V was clipped by 6 bases and J by 3 bases; unmatched bases: 3. DNA for the CDR3: TGTGCCAGCAGGGAGACAGGGGACTATGGCTACACCTTC. Amino acid sequence: CASRETGDYGYTF.

This clone came up a few times. This rearrangement joins TRBV5-4 to TRBJ2-7; D remains ambiguous. The ends were cut back, 2 bases at V and 4 bases at J, with 7 bases in the middle. Germline V gene data show CDR1 as SGHNT and CDR2 as YYREEE (reference sequence). The CDR3 covers 12 residues. The CDR3, as DNA: TGTGCCAGCAGCTTTACCGGATACGAGCAGTACTTC. It specifies CASSFTGYEQYF.

The CDR3 loop reads CASSSDRYNEQFF. CDR3 coding DNA: TGTGCCAGCAGTTCCGACAGATACAATGAGCAGTTCTTC. This chain joins TRBV27 and TRBJ2-1; D possibly corresponds to TRBD1 (5 bases). This CDR3 spans 13 amino acids. Trimming shortened V by 4 bases and J by 4 bases, and 8 bases separated the two germline ends. Germline CDR1 is MNHEY and CDR2 is SMNVEV (reference sequence).

This clone is termed medium-sized (0.01 to 0.1%). V and J are TRBV5-1 and TRBJ2-7; D tentatively fits TRBD1 or TRBD2 (6 bases each). Per germline, CDR1 SGHRS and CDR2 YFSETQ. The CDR3 contains 15 residues. Trimming left V 4 bases short and J 3 bases short, with 17 bases between. This chain's CDR3 is CASSPGAGTVYEQYF. The CDR3, as DNA: TGCGCCAGCAGCCCAGGGGCAGGGACTGTCTACGAGCAGTACTTC.

This chain links TRBV28 with TRBJ1-5, with D perhaps TRBD1 (6 bases). The CDR3 covers 16 residues. The ends were cut back, 2 bases at V and 4 bases at J, with 15 bases in the middle. From germline, CDR1 is MDHEN and CDR2 SYDVKM. The CDR3 DNA sequence: TGTGCCAGCAGTTTAAGTCCAGGGGTTGGAAATCAGCCCCAGCATTTT. It codes for CASSLSPGVGNQPQHF.

V is TRBV27 and J is TRBJ2-3, with no clear D. Deletions cut 5 bases from V and 2 bases from J, with 8 bases between. The CDR3 runs to 13 residues. Germline CDR1 MNHEY, CDR2 SMNVEV (reference sequence). CDR3 in DNA: TGTGCCAGCAGTCCGCCCTTCACAGATACGCAGTATTTT. It encodes CASSPPFTDTQYF.

This clone has more than one count but fewer than ten. The chain recombines TRBV19 with TRBJ1-1; D not resolved. Trimming stripped 6 bases from V and 6 bases from J, with 20 bases between. CDR1 and CDR2 (germline): LNHDA, SQIVND (reference sequence). This CDR3 contains 15 residues. The CDR3 sequence is CASRTGSLSLAEAFF. The CDR3 DNA reads as TGTGCCAGTAGGACGGGCAGTCTGTCGTTGGCTGAAGCTTTCTTT.

This clone came up a few times. The chain links TRBV7-9 to TRBJ1-4, with D perhaps matching TRBD1 (5 bases). The CDR3 sequence is 15 residues long. Per the germline V gene, CDR1 is SEHNR and CDR2 is FQNEAQ (reference sequence). V was pared by 10 bases and J by 0 bases, with 15 bases between. The CDR3 sequence is CATGRGVTTNEKLFF. DNA for the CDR3: TGTGCCACCGGAAGGGGAGTCACAACTAATGAAAAACTGTTTTTT.

J is TRBJ2-5 and V is TRBV5-8; D is perhaps TRBD1 (6 bases). The CDR3 length is 15 residues. The ends were cut back, 4 bases at V and 7 bases at J, with 20 bases in the middle. Per germline, CDR1 SGHTS and CDR2 YDEGEE. This CDR3 reads CASSGYRDTGRTQYF. In DNA form, the CDR3 reads TGTGCCAGCAGCGGGTACCGGGACACCGGTAGGACCCAGTACTTC.

The genes are TRBV4-2 and TRBJ1-2; D not resolved. The germline CDR1 and CDR2 sequences are LGHNA and YNFKEQ. The germline V and J ends were trimmed by 0 bases and 4 bases, with 21 bases remaining between them. This CDR3 contains 18 residues. CDR3 sequence: CASSQDGSGMGTGYGYTF. CDR3 in DNA: TGTGCCAGCAGCCAAGATGGGAGTGGGATGGGTACCGGCTATGGCTACACCTTC.

The DNA of the CDR3 is TGTGCCAGCAGCTTAGAGGGGGGAATACCCACCGGGGAGCTGTTTTTT. This gives the protein CASSLEGGIPTGELFF. The chain has TRBV11-2 and TRBJ2-2, with a tentative D call TRBD2 (6 bases). The CDR3 totals 16 residues. Per the germline V gene, CDR1 is SGHAT and CDR2 is FQNNGV. Trimming shortened V by 0 bases and J by 4 bases, and 12 bases separated the two germline ends.

The chain recombines TRBV28 with TRBJ1-2, with unresolved D. Germline V lookup: CDR1 MDHEN, CDR2 SYDVKM. Trimming cost V 2 bases and J 5 bases, with 9 bases left between them. The CDR3 consists of 13 residues. Here the CDR3 DNA reads TGTGCCAGCAGTTTAAATAGGGTTTATGGCTACACCTTC. Translated, it gives CASSLNRVYGYTF.